These 25 T cell receptor beta chains were all obtained from the same sample, sequenced in a study of cytomegalovirus exposure and HLA in healthy donors. Clones were sequenced by immunoSEQ multiplex PCR, and TCRdb holds only the in-frame ones, with some missing. The sample includes fewer than 60,000 clones, around 93% of them seen just once. Sequenced input: PBMCs. These receptors came from a woman aged 18-29 years in good health and CMV-seropositive.

The rearrangement uses TRBV6-1 and TRBJ1-4; 9 bases line up with TRBD1. The germline gives CDR1 MNHNS, CDR2 SASEGT. J gave up 8 bases and V 4 bases, and 5 bases lay outside the gene matches. The CDR3 covers 14 residues. The CDR3 spells CASSGTGVREKLFF. The CDR3, as DNA: TGTGCCAGCAGTGGGACAGGGGTTCGCGAAAAACTGTTTTTT.

This chain links TRBV29-1 with TRBJ2-1; unclear D gene. V was trimmed by 4 bases and J by 5 bases, leaving 18 bases between them. Germline CDR1 SQVTM, CDR2 ANQGSEA. The CDR3 length is 15 residues. CDR3: CSVGHRLDLNNEQFF. CDR3 bases: TGCAGCGTTGGGCATAGGCTAGATCTTAACAATGAGCAGTTCTTC.

A single count supports this clone. The chain combines TRBV18 with TRBJ1-6; D is perhaps TRBD1 (6 bases). CDR3 size: 15 residues. The ends were cut back, 4 bases at V and 0 bases at J, with 7 bases in the middle. Germline loops: CDR1 KGHSH, CDR2 LQKENI. CDR3 DNA sequence: TGTGCCAGCTCACAGGACAGCTCCTATAATTCACCCCTCCACTTT. The encoded protein is CASSQDSSYNSPLHF.

The chain carries TRBV5-4 and TRBJ1-2, with D perhaps TRBD1 (6 bases). V gave up 0 bases and J gave up 3 bases, with 9 bases separating them. CDR3 length: 14 residues. CDR1 and CDR2 (germline): SGHNT, YYREEE (reference sequence). This CDR3 is CASSLAPGDYGYTF. CDR3 coding DNA: TGTGCCAGCAGCTTGGCCCCAGGGGACTATGGCTACACCTTC. The variable domain in full, completed from reference TRBV5-4 and TRBJ1-2, reads ETGVTQSPTHLIKTRGQQVTLRCSSQSGHNTVSWYQQALGQGPQFIFQYYREEENGRGNFPPRFSGLQFPNYSSELNVNALELDDSALYLCASSLAPGDYGYTFGSGTRLTVV.

This chain links TRBV25-1 with TRBJ1-2; D gene ambiguous. Germline CDR1 is MGHDK and CDR2 is SYGVNS. The CDR3 covers 13 residues. With 0 bases removed from V and 6 bases from J, the gap between germline ends came to 8 bases. The CDR3 here is CASSEYPGNGYTF. Here the CDR3 DNA reads TGTGCCAGCAGTGAATACCCAGGCAATGGCTACACCTTC.

V and J are TRBV16 and TRBJ1-1; 7 nucleotides match TRBD1. The CDR3 has 13 residues. Losses at the gene ends were 4 bases for V and 3 bases for J; bases not matched to a gene: 2. Germline CDR1 reads KGHSY; CDR2 reads FQNENV. The CDR3 sequence is CASSPQGDTEAFF. The CDR3 DNA sequence: TGTGCCAGCAGCCCCCAGGGGGACACTGAAGCTTTCTTT.

The chain employs TRBV25-1 and TRBJ2-5, with D hard to call. V lost 5 bases and J lost 7, with 14 bases in between. Per germline, CDR1 MGHDK and CDR2 SYGVNS. CDR3 length: 13 residues. The CDR3 nucleotides read TGTGCCAGCAGTTTGGCTACCAGAGGGACCCAGTACTTC. Its protein is CASSLATRGTQYF. Variable domain in full (rest from reference TRBV25-1 and TRBJ2-5): EADIYQTPRYLVIGTGKKITLECSQTMGHDKMYWYQQDPGMELHLIHYSYGVNSTEKGDLSSESTVSRIRTEHFPLTLESARPSHTSQYLCASSLATRGTQYFGPGTRLLVL.

This rearrangement joins TRBV28 to TRBJ2-7; D may be TRBD1 (6 bases). This CDR3 has 15 residues. Trimming took 5 bases from V and 0 from J, leaving 14 bases between them. Germline V gene sequence: CDR1 MDHEN, CDR2 SYDVKM. The CDR3 region has the DNA TGTGCCAGCAGTCAGGGACATACGAGCTCCTACGAGCAGTACTTC. Translating gives CASSQGHTSSYEQYF.

The chain is built from TRBV7-2 and TRBJ2-7; D may be TRBD2 (7 bases). This CDR3 has 15 amino acids. The germline V gene encodes CDR1 SGHTA and CDR2 FQGNSA. V was pared by 0 bases and J by 6 bases, with 15 bases between. This CDR3 reads CASSLAGGPATEQYF. CDR3 nucleotides: TGTGCCAGCAGCTTAGCGGGGGGGCCAGCCACCGAGCAGTACTTC.

The chain combines TRBV9 with TRBJ1-1; D is unresolved. The germline CDR1 and CDR2 sequences are SGDLS and YYNGEE. Trimming left V 3 bases short and J 8 bases short, with 14 bases between. The CDR3 spans 13 residues. The DNA of the CDR3 is TGTGCCAGCAGCGCCTCTTCGGTTAGCGAAGCTTTCTTT. Translated: CASSASSVSEAFF.

V gene TRBV27 combines with J gene TRBJ1-2, with 7 bases aligning to TRBD1. Looked up from germline, CDR1 is MNHEY and CDR2 is SMNVEV (reference sequence). The CDR3 runs to 15 residues. V was pared by 6 bases and J by 2 bases, with 9 bases of the junction left unmatched. CDR3 sequence: CASRPTGTLNYGYTF. In DNA, the CDR3 is TGTGCCAGCAGGCCGACAGGGACCCTGAACTATGGCTACACCTTC.

The V call is TRBV11-2, the J call TRBJ1-2, with TRBD1 matching 10 bases. Looked up from germline, CDR1 is SGHAT and CDR2 is FQNNGV. Trimming took 1 base from V and 10 from J; bases not matched to a gene: 9. The CDR3 is made up of 15 amino acids. CDR3 DNA sequence: TGTGCCAGCAGCTTAGGTGTCGGACAGGGGGTATTCTACACCTTC. As protein: CASSLGVGQGVFYTF.

The sample holds one count of this clone. The gene calls are TRBV7-9 and TRBJ1-2; D is perhaps TRBD1 (5 bases). Germline loops: CDR1 SEHNR, CDR2 FQNEAQ (reference sequence). Trimming shortened V by 10 bases and J by 12 bases, and 12 bases separated the two germline ends. The CDR3 covers 9 residues. CDR3 in amino acids: CATSWGDTF. CDR3 sequence (DNA): TGTGCCACATCTTGGGGCGACACCTTC.

The V call is TRBV4-3, the J call TRBJ2-2; 8 bases fit TRBD2. This CDR3 contains 19 residues. Trimming took 0 bases from V and 6 from J; bases not matched to a gene: 15. The germline gives CDR1 LGHNA, CDR2 YSLEER. The CDR3 nucleotides read TGCGCCAGCAGCCAAGATCCCCCCCCGGGAGGGATCATGGCCGGGGAGCTGTTTTTT. This codes for CASSQDPPPGGIMAGELFF.

J is TRBJ1-6 and V is TRBV4-3; D gene uncertain. V was clipped by 3 bases and J by 9 bases, with 6 bases between them. Germline V gene sequence: CDR1 LGHNA, CDR2 YSLEER. This CDR3 is 12 amino acids long. The DNA of the CDR3 is TGCGCCAGCAGCCAGGGAGGTTCACCCCTCCACTTT. Amino acids: CASSQGGSPLHF.

The rearrangement uses TRBV27 and TRBJ1-2; TRBD1 aligns across 11 bases. The V gene end was trimmed by 2 bases and the J gene end by 7 bases; junction bases not matched to a gene: 6. CDR3 length: 15 amino acids. The germline V gene has CDR1 MNHEY and CDR2 SMNVEV (reference sequence). CDR3 amino acids: CASSLSRTGGLGYTF. The CDR3, as DNA: TGTGCCAGCAGTTTAAGTCGGACAGGGGGCCTTGGCTACACCTTC.

The chain couples TRBV4-1 to TRBJ2-3; TRBD2 might be the D (5 bases). Germline V gene data show CDR1 as MGHRA and CDR2 as YSYEKL. The CDR3 is 17 amino acids. Trimming left V 0 bases short and J 0 bases short, with 13 bases between. Written as DNA, the CDR3 is TGCGCCAGCAGCCAAGATTCGTCGGGGTCTAGCACAGATACGCAGTATTTT. Its translation: CASSQDSSGSSTDTQYF.

As DNA, the CDR3 is TGTGCCAGCAGTGAACTAGCGGGGGTATACGAGCAGTACTTC. Its translation: CASSELAGVYEQYF. The gene calls are TRBV27 and TRBJ2-7, with TRBD2 matching 11 bases. CDR3 length: 14 residues. The junction had 4 bases not matched to a gene; V was cut back by 5 bases and J by 4 bases. Germline V CDR1 and CDR2: MNHEY, SMNVEV (reference sequence).

V is TRBV2 and J is TRBJ2-3, with TRBD2 as a possible D gene (6 bases). The CDR3 spans 14 residues. Between the trimmed V and J ends, which lost 1 base and 5 bases, there was a span of 10 bases. The germline V gene has CDR1 SNHLY and CDR2 FYNNEI. CDR3 region: CASSEDGSGDTQYF. The CDR3 bases are TGTGCCAGCAGTGAAGACGGGAGCGGAGATACGCAGTATTTT.

The CDR3: CAWIWHRVNTEAFF. In nucleotides, the CDR3 is TGTGCCTGGATATGGCACAGAGTGAACACTGAAGCTTTCTTT. The chain couples TRBV30 to TRBJ1-1; D gene ambiguous. V shed 4 bases and J shed 0 bases, with 12 bases lying between them. Germline V gene lookup returns CDR1 GTSNPN and CDR2 SVGIG (reference sequence). The CDR3 is made up of 14 amino acids. The variable domain in full, with the rest retrieved from reference TRBV30 and TRBJ1-1, is SQTIHQWPATLVQPVGSPLSLECTVEGTSNPNLYWYRQAAGRGLQLLFYSVGIGQISSEVPQNLSASRPQDRQFILSSKKLLLSDSGFYLCAWIWHRVNTEAFFGQGTRLTVV.

The chain joins TRBV2 to TRBJ2-1, with a weak D call TRBD1 (6 bases). With 6 bases removed from V and 3 bases from J, the gap between germline ends came to 9 bases. The CDR3 is 13 amino acids. CDR1 and CDR2 from the germline V gene are SNHLY and FYNNEI. CDR3 DNA: TGTGCCAGCAGCCTGGACAGCTACAATGAGCAGTTCTTC. This gives the protein CASSLDSYNEQFF.

The rearrangement uses TRBV7-6 and TRBJ1-1; unclear D gene. V gave up 2 bases and J gave up 1 base, with 8 bases separating them. Germline CDR1 reads SGHVS; CDR2 reads FNYEAQ. This CDR3 is 14 amino acids long. The CDR3 sequence is CASSLFGPNTEAFF. The CDR3 DNA reads TGTGCCAGCAGCTTATTTGGGCCGAACACTGAAGCTTTCTTT. The complete variable domain, with remaining parts taken from reference TRBV7-6 and TRBJ1-1, reads GAGVSQSPRYKVTKRGQDVALRCDPISGHVSLYWYRQALGQGPEFLTYFNYEAQQDKSGLPNDRFSAERPEGSISTLTIQRTEQRDSAMYRCASSLFGPNTEAFFGQGTRLTVV.

V and J are TRBV5-1 and TRBJ2-1; 10 bases align to TRBD1. Trimming took 2 bases from V and 6 from J; bases not matched to a gene: 8. CDR1 SGHRS and CDR2 YFSETQ come from the germline V gene. This CDR3 spans 16 amino acids. The CDR3: CASSFLGTGATNEQFF. The DNA for the CDR3 is TGCGCCAGCAGCTTCCTCGGGACAGGGGCAACCAATGAGCAGTTCTTC.

This chain uses TRBV18 with TRBJ2-2, with a weak D call TRBD2 (5 bases). Germline-derived CDR1 and CDR2 are KGHSH and LQKENI. The CDR3 is 15 amino acids. V was cut by 4 bases and J by 1 base, with 10 bases left in between. In DNA form, the CDR3 reads TGTGCCAGCTCACTGGCCGGGGTGAACACCGGGGAGCTGTTTTTT. Translating it yields CASSLAGVNTGELFF.

The V and J genes are TRBV7-3 and TRBJ2-3, with 12 bases fitting TRBD2. This CDR3 has 17 residues. Germline CDR1 is SGHTA and CDR2 is FQGTGA. V shed 5 bases, J shed 4 bases, and the junction held 10 bases outside the gene matches. In nucleotides, the CDR3 is TGTGCCAGCAGCCAGACTAGCGGGGGTACGGGGGCAGATACGCAGTATTTT. It encodes CASSQTSGGTGADTQYF.